Presented here are 23 T cell receptor beta chains from one specimen sequenced in a study of blood T cells in healthy people across ages. Sample-barcoded 5' priming and a J-beta primer mix drove a second PCR of 7 to 11 cycles. TCRdb processed the 5' RACE reads anew with MiXCR; each CDR3 protein has one entry. The table has around 2 million distinct CDR3 sequences, roughly two fifths seen once. Sequencing was carried out using blood. Receptors were obtained from a human donor in good health.

This clonotype was found once. This chain links TRBV6-5 with TRBJ2-1; D may be TRBD1 (6 bases). With 3 bases removed from V and 10 bases from J, the gap between germline ends came to 16 bases. This CDR3 has 14 amino acids. Germline values: CDR1 MNHEY, CDR2 SVGAGI. CDR3: CASSYGQTHYEQFF. Here the CDR3 DNA reads TGTGCCAGCAGTTATGGACAGACTCACTACGAGCAGTTCTTC.

The chain has TRBV5-6 and TRBJ2-6; 8 bases fit TRBD1. With 0 bases clipped from V and 0 bases from J, the junction kept 5 bases outside the gene matches. The CDR3 length is 18 residues. Germline V gene sequence: CDR1 SGHDT, CDR2 YYEEEE. The CDR3 here is CASSLAGTGLSGANVLTF. CDR3 in DNA: TGTGCCAGCAGCTTGGCCGGGACAGGCCTCTCTGGGGCCAACGTCCTGACTTTC.

In its sample, this clonotype was seen a few times. This chain uses TRBV15 with TRBJ2-7, with a weak D call TRBD2 (5 bases). With 0 bases removed from V and 6 bases from J, the gap between germline ends came to 12 bases. Looked up from germline, CDR1 is LNHNV and CDR2 is YYDKDF (reference sequence). The CDR3 has 14 residues. CDR3 amino acids: CATSRDLQAGEQYF. In DNA form, the CDR3 reads TGTGCCACCAGCAGAGATTTGCAGGCGGGCGAGCAGTACTTC.

Written as DNA, the CDR3 is TGTGCCACCAGTACCGGGGATGGCGGGTCCTACGAGCAGTACTTC. Its protein product is CATSTGDGGSYEQYF. This rearrangement joins TRBV24-1 to TRBJ2-7; TRBD2 might be the D (5 bases). The ends were cut back, 6 bases at V and 1 base at J, with 15 bases in the middle. From germline, CDR1 is KGHDR and CDR2 SFDVKD. The CDR3 has 15 residues.

J is TRBJ2-7 and V is TRBV5-1, with D possibly matching TRBD2 (5 bases). V was trimmed by 1 base and J by 7 bases, leaving 12 bases between them. Per the germline V gene, CDR1 is SGHRS and CDR2 is YFSETQ. This CDR3 is built from 13 residues. In nucleotides, the CDR3 is TGCGCCAGCAGCTTGACCACACGCGGGGAGCAGTACTTC. Translating gives CASSLTTRGEQYF.

As regards this clonotype: A much larger clone differs from this one at a single base, so this may be a read error. The chain couples TRBV9 to TRBJ2-3, with D unresolved. There are 13 residues in the CDR3. Trimming cost V 5 bases and J 2 bases, with 9 bases left between them. Germline values: CDR1 SGDLS, CDR2 YYNGEE. The CDR3 region is CASRSSHTDTQYF. Written as DNA, the CDR3 is TGTGCCAGCAGATCCTCCCACACAGATACGCAGTATTTT. Full variable domain (missing parts from reference TRBV9 and TRBJ2-3): DSGVTQTPKHLITATGQRVTLRCSPRSGDLSVYWYQQSLDQGLQFLIQYYNGEERAKGNILERFSAQQFPDLHSELNLSSLELGDSALYFCASRSSHTDTQYFGPGTRLTVL.

The V gene is TRBV5-1, the J gene TRBJ2-7, with a possible D match to TRBD1 (5 bases). CDR1 is SGHRS, CDR2 YFSETQ, per germline. The CDR3 is 13 residues long. V was pared by 5 bases and J by 0 bases, with 9 bases between. The CDR3 region is CASRAGHSYEQYF. The DNA for the CDR3 is TGCGCCAGCAGGGCAGGACACTCCTACGAGCAGTACTTC.

The chain combines TRBV20-1 with TRBJ1-6; no firm D call. Trimming removed 5 bases from V and 4 bases from J, with 24 bases in between. The CDR3 length is 18 residues. CDR1 is DFQATT and CDR2 is SNEGSKA in the germline V gene (reference sequence). CDR3 loop: CSAYLFGQAEMYNSPLHF. The CDR3 DNA follows: TGCAGTGCTTACCTCTTCGGGCAGGCCGAGATGTATAATTCACCCCTCCACTTT.

The table lists this clonotype with a few counts. This chain uses TRBV4-3 with TRBJ2-3; weak D call: TRBD1 (6 bases). This CDR3 has 17 residues. The V gene's germline CDR1 is LGHNA and CDR2 YSLEER. Between the trimmed V and J ends, which lost 1 base and 4 bases, there was a span of 18 bases. The CDR3 is CASSQGVGDRHPDTQYF. In DNA, the CDR3 is TGCGCCAGCAGCCAAGGGGTCGGAGACAGGCATCCAGATACGCAGTATTTT.

The chain carries TRBV12-3 or TRBV12-4 and TRBJ1-2; TRBD1 might be the D (6 bases). V gave up 5 bases and J gave up 5 bases, with 12 bases separating them. The CDR3 extends over 13 amino acids. The CDR3 loop reads CASSTTTGYGYTF. CDR3 nucleotide sequence: TGTGCCAGCAGTACCACAACAGGGTATGGCTACACCTTC.

The gene calls are TRBV19 and TRBJ2-1; 9 bases line up with TRBD1. The J segment lost 10 bases and the V segment lost 7 bases, leaving 17 bases of the junction unmatched. Germline V gene lookup returns CDR1 LNHDA and CDR2 SQIVND (reference sequence). CDR3 length: 16 amino acids. CDR3 in amino acids: CASKGVFGQGNGEQFF. CDR3 coding DNA: TGTGCCAGTAAGGGAGTCTTTGGACAGGGGAACGGGGAGCAGTTCTTC.

The chain recombines TRBV6-5 with TRBJ2-1; 8 bases fit TRBD2. Near its end, the DNA agrees better with TRBJ2-7, so the J call may be wrong. Per the germline V gene, CDR1 is MNHEY and CDR2 is SVGAGI. The CDR3 has 14 amino acids. The chain's CDR3 is CASRGAGDYNEQYF. The CDR3 DNA sequence: TGTGCCAGCCGGGGAGCGGGGGACTACAATGAGCAGTACTTC.

This sequence joins TRBV7-2 and TRBJ1-5, with no clear D. The CDR3 is made up of 15 amino acids. Per germline, CDR1 SGHTA and CDR2 FQGNSA. V gave up 4 bases and J gave up 1 base, with 11 bases separating them. The CDR3 reads CASSWSAGSNQPQHF. The CDR3 DNA is TGTGCCAGCAGCTGGTCAGCCGGGAGCAATCAGCCCCAGCATTTT.

The chain couples TRBV7-2 to TRBJ1-1; D call uncertain. V was cut by 0 bases and J by 1 base, with 3 bases left in between. CDR3 size: 13 residues. Germline V lookup: CDR1 SGHTA, CDR2 FQGNSA. CDR3 amino acids: CASSLAKNTEAFF. The CDR3 nucleotides are TGTGCCAGCAGCTTAGCTAAGAACACTGAAGCTTTCTTT.

J is TRBJ2-6 and V is TRBV2; the D is unclear. In germline, CDR1 is SNHLY, CDR2 FYNNEI. CDR3 length equals 15 residues. V lost 1 base and J 5 bases, leaving 9 bases between the germline ends. The CDR3 region has the DNA TGTGCCAGCAGTGAAGGGCCTACTTGGGCCAACGTCCTGACTTTC. Amino acids: CASSEGPTWANVLTF.

This clonotype was detected only a few times. The CDR3 sequence: CASSLRDGRNEQFF. The CDR3 DNA is TGTGCCAGCAGCTTACGCGACGGCCGTAATGAGCAGTTCTTC. V usage is TRBV7-2 and J usage is TRBJ2-1; D is undetermined. CDR1 SGHTA and CDR2 FQGNSA come from the germline V gene. Deletions cut 2 bases from V and 7 bases from J, with 12 bases between. The CDR3 contains 14 residues.

The chain joins TRBV10-3 to TRBJ1-6, with 11 bases matching TRBD1. CDR1 is ENHRY, CDR2 SYGVKD, per germline. This CDR3 has 14 residues. V was clipped by 8 bases and J by 7 bases; unmatched bases: 4. CDR3 protein: CAIRDRGSNSPLHF. The CDR3 DNA sequence: TGTGCCATCCGGGACAGGGGGTCAAATTCACCCCTCCACTTT.

The chain has TRBV10-3 and TRBJ2-3; the match to TRBD2 covers 11 bases. V shed 8 bases, J shed 0 bases, and the junction held 1 base outside the gene matches. The CDR3 has 14 amino acids. Germline-derived CDR1 and CDR2 are ENHRY and SYGVKD. The CDR3 nucleotides are TGTGCCATCGGGACTAGCGGTAGCACAGATACGCAGTATTTT. It codes for CAIGTSGSTDTQYF.

The J gene is TRBJ2-3, the V gene TRBV29-1; 7 bases match TRBD1. Unmatched junction bases numbered 6, after V lost 1 base and J lost 2 bases. This CDR3 region has 15 residues. CDR1 and CDR2 from the germline V gene are SQVTM and ANQGSEA. CDR3 region: CSVEGDRLITDTQYF. The CDR3 DNA follows: TGCAGCGTTGAAGGGGACAGATTAATCACAGATACGCAGTATTTT.

Ten or more counts support this clonotype. This chain joins TRBV15 and TRBJ2-6; D remains ambiguous. The CDR3 sequence is 18 residues long. Germline V gene sequence: CDR1 LNHNV, CDR2 YYDKDF (reference sequence). V was shortened by 0 bases and J by 2 bases, with 14 bases between the two germline ends. The CDR3 nucleotides are TGTGCCACCAGCAGAGAATCACCTAGGGTGACTGGGGCCAACGTCCTGACTTTC. Its translation is CATSRESPRVTGANVLTF.

J is TRBJ2-4 and V is TRBV7-2, with a tentative D call TRBD2 (5 bases). Judging by the DNA end, TRBJ2-7 fits better; the J call may be wrong. Germline assignment: CDR1 SGHTA and CDR2 FQGNSA. CDR3 size: 15 residues. Here the CDR3 reads CASTTSGSFFYEQYF. CDR3 sequence (DNA): TGTGCCAGCACTACTTCTGGGAGCTTCTTTTACGAGCAGTACTTC.

This clonotype was counted between two and nine times. J is TRBJ2-5 and V is TRBV7-2, with a possible D match to TRBD2 (6 bases). The V gene lost 1 base and the J gene lost 2 bases, with 11 bases spanning the gap. Germline lookup yields CDR1 SGHTA and CDR2 FQGNSA. The CDR3 is made up of 15 amino acids. CDR3 loop: CASSLDGRGQETQYF. The CDR3 DNA is TGTGCCAGCAGCTTAGATGGGCGGGGTCAAGAGACCCAGTACTTC.

This clonotype was observed at least ten times. Its ends do not fully match the called genes, so a read error is possible. The chain links TRBV12-3 or TRBV12-4 to TRBJ1-2; D unclear. The CDR3 consists of 12 residues. The CDR3 protein is CASSLENYGYTF. In DNA form, the CDR3 reads TGTGCCAGCAGCTTAGAAAACTATGGCTACACCTTC.